This TCR beta chain was recovered during a study of blood T cell repertoires in COVID-19. At the level of the study: Whether acute or convalescent, the COVID-19 samples came from the United States, Italy and Spain. PBMCs, B-cell-depleted T cells, or T cells were the source of the cDNA or gDNA that made up the material.

This clone was observed a few times. The germline V gene has CDR1 SGHTA and CDR2 FQGNSA. Trimming stripped 0 bases from V and 7 bases from J, with 13 bases between. The CDR3 has 15 amino acids. TCRdb keeps only in-frame clones here, not all; method: immunoSEQ multiplex PCR. This table has 200,000 to 250,000 clones, approximately 82% appearing once. This receptor was taken from a woman of 80 years or more with active or convalescent COVID-19. The gene calls are TRBV7-2 and TRBJ1-5, with unresolved D. The sample comprised peripheral blood. The CDR3 here is CASSLAGSPGQPQHF. The DNA of the CDR3 is TGTGCCAGCAGCTTAGCCGGCAGCCCGGGACAGCCCCAGCATTTT.